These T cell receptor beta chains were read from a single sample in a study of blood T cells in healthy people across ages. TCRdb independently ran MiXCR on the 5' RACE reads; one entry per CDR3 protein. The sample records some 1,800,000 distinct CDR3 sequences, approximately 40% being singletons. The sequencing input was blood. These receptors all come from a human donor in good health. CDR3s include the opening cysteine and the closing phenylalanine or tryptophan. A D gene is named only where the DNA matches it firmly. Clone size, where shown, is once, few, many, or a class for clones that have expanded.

CASSLNSRGAETQYF TGTGCCAGCAGCTTAAATTCGCGGGGGGCAGAGACCCAGTACTTC TRBD2 NA TRBJ2-5 TRBV7-2
CAISGGDYGYTF TGTGCCATCAGTGGGGGGGACTATGGCTACACCTTC NA many TRBJ1-2 TRBV10-3
CASSSQGEGTQYF TGTGCCAGCAGCTCCCAGGGGGAGGGGACCCAGTACTTC NA NA TRBJ2-5 TRBV7-2
CASSSPQNVGIFPYNEQFF TGTGCCAGCAGCTCCCCTCAAAATGTGGGGATTTTCCCCTACAATGAGCAGTTCTTC NA NA TRBJ2-1 TRBV7-6
CASSIRGSAMITEETQYF TGTGCCAGTAGTATCCGGGGCTCGGCTATGATTACCGAAGAGACCCAGTACTTC NA NA TRBJ2-5 TRBV19
CVSSLAGRSTDTQYF TGTGTCAGCAGCTTAGCGGGAAGGTCCACAGATACGCAGTATTTT TRBD2 NA TRBJ2-3 TRBV7-2
CASSQARDRGGNEQYF TGTGCCAGCAGCCAAGCCCGGGACAGGGGAGGAAATGAGCAGTACTTC TRBD1 NA TRBJ2-4 TRBV3-1
CASTQNPNQPQHF TGTGCCAGCACCCAGAACCCCAATCAGCCCCAGCATTTT NA NA TRBJ1-5 TRBV7-2
CASSQDVVNEQFF TGCGCCAGCAGCCAAGACGTCGTCAATGAGCAGTTCTTC NA NA TRBJ2-1 TRBV4-1
CATSDSSRLAVETQYF TGTGCCACCAGTGATTCCTCCCGACTAGCGGTAGAGACCCAGTACTTC TRBD2 NA TRBJ2-5 TRBV24-1
CSARTLAVPYNEQFF TGCAGTGCTAGAACTCTAGCGGTACCTTACAATGAGCAGTTCTTC TRBD2 NA TRBJ2-1 TRBV20-1
CSVGDKTYTEAFF TGCAGCGTTGGGGATAAGACCTACACTGAAGCTTTCTTT NA NA TRBJ1-1 TRBV29-1
CASSLGLVYGYTF TGTGCCAGCAGTTTAGGGCTGGTGTATGGCTACACCTTC NA NA TRBJ1-2 TRBV12-3/TRBV12-4
CATSREELTGREQFF TGTGCCACCAGCAGAGAGGAGTTGACGGGGCGGGAGCAGTTCTTC NA few TRBJ2-1 TRBV15
CARSLSRQYGYTF TGTGCCCGCAGTTTATCGAGGCAGTATGGCTACACCTTC NA NA TRBJ1-2 TRBV27
CASCREGSGANVLTF TGTGCCAGCTGTCGAGAGGGCTCTGGGGCCAACGTCCTGACTTTC NA NA TRBJ2-6 TRBV2
CSARPSGGEFVGDEQFF TGCAGTGCTAGGCCTAGCGGGGGGGAATTTGTGGGGGATGAGCAGTTCTTC TRBD2 NA TRBJ2-1 TRBV20-1
CSVERDGNEQYF TGCAGCGTTGAAAGGGACGGAAACGAGCAGTACTTC NA NA TRBJ2-7 TRBV29-1
CASSYSGSPPPELAGYGYTF TGTGCCAGCAGTTACTCCGGTTCCCCTCCACCCGAGCTGGCGGGCTATGGCTACACCTTC NA few TRBJ1-2 TRBV6-5
CASSLKEGGGYEKLFF TGTGCCAGCAGTCTAAAGGAGGGCGGAGGATATGAAAAACTGTTTTTT NA few TRBJ1-4 TRBV6-5
CASSVGSQVGTEAFF TGCGCCAGCAGCGTCGGATCACAGGTCGGCACTGAAGCTTTCTTT NA NA TRBJ1-1 TRBV5-1
CASSSTGTGGPYEQYF TGTGCCAGCAGCTCCACCGGGACAGGGGGCCCCTACGAGCAGTACTTC TRBD1 few TRBJ2-7 TRBV7-6
CAWTPSPNQPQHF TGTGCCTGGACGCCCTCTCCCAATCAGCCCCAGCATTTT NA few TRBJ1-5 TRBV30
CASSLGDGAYNEQFF TGTGCCAGCAGCTTAGGGGACGGAGCCTACAATGAGCAGTTCTTC NA few TRBJ2-1 TRBV7-3
CASSLSPGPEAGELFF TGCGCCAGCAGCTTGAGTCCGGGACCAGAGGCCGGGGAGCTGTTTTTT NA NA TRBJ2-2 TRBV5-1
CASSWEPGQAGVAKNIQYF TGTGCCAGCAGTTGGGAACCGGGACAGGCCGGGGTAGCCAAAAACATTCAGTACTTC TRBD1 few TRBJ2-4 TRBV6-5
CSAEAPGQGADEQYF TGCAGTGCCGAAGCCCCGGGACAGGGGGCAGACGAGCAGTACTTC TRBD1 few TRBJ2-7 TRBV20-1
CASSAHSGGGLNEQFF TGTGCCAGCAGCGCCCACAGCGGGGGGGGGTTGAATGAGCAGTTCTTC TRBD2 few TRBJ2-1 TRBV9
CSASGPEIGYTF TGCAGTGCCAGCGGGCCGGAGATAGGCTACACCTTC NA NA TRBJ1-2 TRBV20-1